These 18 T cell receptor beta chains originate from one sample sequenced in a study of CD4 T cells in relation to SARS-CoV-2 and coronaviruses. Before the COVID-19 pandemic, during about 2011-2019, CD4+ T cells were taken from unexposed donors. The cells were cultured for over eight days before CD4+ T cells were isolated. Sequencing was performed with immunoSEQ multiplex PCR; in TCRdb, only in-frame clones are kept and a portion is missing. Among tens of thousands of clones listed, roughly 80% were seen once. No antigen has been assigned to these receptors. Material: CD4+ T cells from PBMCs, cultured in vitro. Receptor source: a human donor in good health.

The J gene is TRBJ2-6, the V gene TRBV18; D is unresolved. There are 16 residues in the CDR3. CDR1 is KGHSH, CDR2 LQKENI, per germline. V was cut by 4 bases and J by 1 base, with 11 bases left in between. The CDR3 spells CASSQDTASGANVLTF. In DNA, the CDR3 is TGTGCCAGCTCACAAGACACGGCTTCTGGGGCCAACGTCCTGACTTTC.

The table lists this clone with a few counts. This chain uses TRBV18 with TRBJ2-4; D is unclear. This CDR3 spans 12 amino acids. CDR1 is KGHSH and CDR2 is LQKENI in the germline V gene. Deletions cut 3 bases from V and 7 bases from J, with 7 bases between. The CDR3 protein is CASSPQQNIQYF. As DNA, the CDR3 is TGTGCCAGCTCACCCCAACAGAACATTCAGTACTTC.

This clone was found a few times. The chain is built from TRBV28 and TRBJ1-6; D possibly corresponds to TRBD1 (6 bases). The CDR3 runs to 14 residues. V was pared by 5 bases and J by 6 bases, with 11 bases between. The germline CDR1 and CDR2 sequences are MDHEN and SYDVKM. CDR3 nucleotides: TGTGCCAGCAGTCCCGGACAGACTAATTCACCCCTCCACTTT. It specifies CASSPGQTNSPLHF.

V usage is TRBV10-3 and J usage is TRBJ2-1, with D possibly matching TRBD1 (6 bases). The CDR3 extends over 15 amino acids. Per germline, CDR1 ENHRY and CDR2 SYGVKD. V lost 7 bases and J lost 7, with 20 bases in between. CDR3 nucleotide sequence: TGTGCCATCACCGCCCAGGGGCTACTCACAAATGAGCAGTTCTTC. Translated: CAITAQGLLTNEQFF.

The rearrangement joins TRBV19 to TRBJ1-1; D is undetermined. CDR1 is LNHDA and CDR2 is SQIVND in the germline V gene (reference sequence). Trimming cost V 6 bases and J 0 bases, with 11 bases left between them. The length of the CDR3 is 14 residues. CDR3: CASSPFRLNTEAFF. The CDR3 DNA reads TGTGCCAGTAGCCCGTTCCGACTGAACACTGAAGCTTTCTTT.

This clone came up a few times. The chain employs TRBV5-4 and TRBJ1-3; D uncertain. Germline lookup yields CDR1 SGHNT and CDR2 YYREEE (reference sequence). The CDR3 totals 13 residues. With 4 bases removed from V and 4 bases from J, the gap between germline ends came to 9 bases. CDR3 sequence: CASSGEWGNTIYF. The CDR3 nucleotides read TGTGCCAGCAGCGGGGAGTGGGGAAACACCATATATTTT.

This chain links TRBV25-1 with TRBJ1-2; TRBD1 is a possible D gene (6 bases). The CDR3 covers 14 residues. The ends were cut back, 1 base at V and 5 bases at J, with 11 bases in the middle. The germline CDR1 and CDR2 sequences are MGHDK and SYGVNS. CDR3 sequence: CASSESGQSYGYTF. In DNA, the CDR3 is TGTGCCAGCAGTGAATCTGGACAGTCTTATGGCTACACCTTC.

V and J are TRBV29-1 and TRBJ1-2; 7 bases fit TRBD1. Looked up from germline, CDR1 is SQVTM and CDR2 is ANQGSEA. With 1 base clipped from V and 4 bases from J, the junction kept 3 bases outside the gene matches. This CDR3 is 13 amino acids long. The CDR3 loop reads CSVEVDRIYGYTF. DNA of the CDR3: TGCAGCGTTGAAGTGGACAGGATCTATGGCTACACCTTC.

V is TRBV5-1 and J is TRBJ2-3; D unclear. The germline CDR1 and CDR2 sequences are SGHRS and YFSETQ. CDR3 length: 12 amino acids. V was pared by 3 bases and J by 3 bases, with 5 bases between. The CDR3 here is CASSSETDTQYF. The CDR3 DNA follows: TGCGCCAGCAGCTCCGAGACAGATACGCAGTATTTT. Drawing the rest from reference TRBV5-1 and TRBJ2-3, the complete variable domain is KAGVTQTPRYLIKTRGQQVTLSCSPISGHRSVSWYQQTPGQGLQFLFEYFSETQRNKGNFPGRFSGRQFSNSRSEMNVSTLELGDSALYLCASSSETDTQYFGPGTRLTVL.

The chain couples TRBV9 to TRBJ2-2, with 9 bases fitting TRBD2. The CDR3 is made up of 18 amino acids. Germline V gene lookup returns CDR1 SGDLS and CDR2 YYNGEE. The trim removed 0 bases at V and 3 bases at J, leaving 9 bases unmatched. The CDR3 protein is CASSVVGRGLADTGELFF. In DNA, the CDR3 is TGTGCCAGCAGCGTAGTAGGTCGGGGACTAGCAGACACCGGGGAGCTGTTTTTT.

The count of this clone is one. The CDR3 coding sequence is TGTGCCAGCAGCTTAGCCCCCCTGACAGAGGGGAACACTGAAGCTTTCTTT. Amino acids: CASSLAPLTEGNTEAFF. The V gene is TRBV7-8, the J gene TRBJ1-1, with D perhaps matching TRBD1 (5 bases). Trimming left V 0 bases short and J 1 base short, with 15 bases between. The CDR3 runs 17 residues. Germline V CDR1 and CDR2: SGHVS, FQNEAQ. Together with reference TRBV7-8 and TRBJ1-1, the CDR3 gives the full variable domain: GAGVSQSPRYKVAKRGQDVALRCDPISGHVSLFWYQQALGQGPEFLTYFQNEAQLDKSGLPSDRFFAERPEGSVSTLKIQRTQQEDSAVYLCASSLAPLTEGNTEAFFGQGTRLTVV.

This clone was counted only a few times. The rearrangement links TRBV24-1 to TRBJ2-7; no reliable D call. Germline lookup yields CDR1 KGHDR and CDR2 SFDVKD. This CDR3 comprises 11 residues. Trimming removed 6 bases from V and 2 bases from J, with 4 bases in between. The CDR3 reads CATSSPYEQYF. The CDR3 bases are TGTGCCACCAGTAGTCCCTACGAGCAGTACTTC.

V and J are TRBV19 and TRBJ1-1; 9 positions agree with TRBD1. CDR3 size: 14 residues. Germline CDR1 and CDR2: LNHDA and SQIVND (reference sequence). V gave up 8 bases and J gave up 0 bases; unmatched junction bases: 4. CDR3 nucleotide sequence: TGTGCCAGTGCGGACAGGGGAATGAACACTGAAGCTTTCTTT. This gives the protein CASADRGMNTEAFF.

The chain employs TRBV6-4 and TRBJ2-3; the D gene is possibly TRBD2 (6 bases). CDR1 is MRHNA, CDR2 SNTAGT, per germline. Trimming shortened V by 5 bases and J by 0 bases, and 12 bases separated the two germline ends. This CDR3 is built from 15 residues. The CDR3: CASSPSVSSTDTQYF. CDR3 sequence (DNA): TGTGCCAGCAGTCCTAGCGTTTCTAGCACAGATACGCAGTATTTT.

The rearrangement joins TRBV15 to TRBJ2-7; 9 bases match TRBD2. The CDR3 is 16 residues long. Germline V lookup: CDR1 LNHNV, CDR2 YYDKDF (reference sequence). The J segment lost 9 bases and the V segment lost 0 bases, leaving 12 bases of the junction unmatched. CDR3 nucleotide sequence: TGTGCCACCAGCAGAGATTGGTTAGCGGGAGAGGTTGGGCAGTACTTC. Encoded protein: CATSRDWLAGEVGQYF.

The chain recombines TRBV5-5 with TRBJ2-7; maybe TRBD2 (5 bases). V lost 4 bases, J lost 3 bases, and 14 bases lay in between. The CDR3 consists of 14 residues. Per germline, CDR1 SGHKS and CDR2 YYEKEE (reference sequence). The CDR3 DNA follows: TGTGCCAGCAGCCCTCCTAGTGGGAGCTACGAGCAGTACTTC. Its protein product is CASSPPSGSYEQYF.

The V gene is TRBV5-1, the J gene TRBJ1-1; 9 bases match TRBD1. The CDR3 contains 15 residues. Germline CDR1 SGHRS, CDR2 YFSETQ. Trimming took 2 bases from V and 5 from J; bases not matched to a gene: 7. The CDR3 region is CASSFQGQGGTEAFF. The CDR3 DNA is TGCGCCAGCAGCTTTCAGGGACAGGGAGGTACTGAAGCTTTCTTT. The variable domain in full, with the rest retrieved from reference TRBV5-1 and TRBJ1-1, is KAGVTQTPRYLIKTRGQQVTLSCSPISGHRSVSWYQQTPGQGLQFLFEYFSETQRNKGNFPGRFSGRQFSNSRSEMNVSTLELGDSALYLCASSFQGQGGTEAFFGQGTRLTVV.

In this sample, this clone turned up a few times. The genes are TRBV11-2 and TRBJ2-1, with 12 bases identical to TRBD1. The J segment lost 10 bases and the V segment lost 1 base, leaving 5 bases of the junction unmatched. Germline V gives CDR1 SGHAT, CDR2 FQNNGV. The length of the CDR3 is 15 residues. As DNA, the CDR3 is TGTGCCAGCAGCTTAGTAGTCGGGACAGGGGGCGAGCAGTTCTTC. Its translation: CASSLVVGTGGEQFF.